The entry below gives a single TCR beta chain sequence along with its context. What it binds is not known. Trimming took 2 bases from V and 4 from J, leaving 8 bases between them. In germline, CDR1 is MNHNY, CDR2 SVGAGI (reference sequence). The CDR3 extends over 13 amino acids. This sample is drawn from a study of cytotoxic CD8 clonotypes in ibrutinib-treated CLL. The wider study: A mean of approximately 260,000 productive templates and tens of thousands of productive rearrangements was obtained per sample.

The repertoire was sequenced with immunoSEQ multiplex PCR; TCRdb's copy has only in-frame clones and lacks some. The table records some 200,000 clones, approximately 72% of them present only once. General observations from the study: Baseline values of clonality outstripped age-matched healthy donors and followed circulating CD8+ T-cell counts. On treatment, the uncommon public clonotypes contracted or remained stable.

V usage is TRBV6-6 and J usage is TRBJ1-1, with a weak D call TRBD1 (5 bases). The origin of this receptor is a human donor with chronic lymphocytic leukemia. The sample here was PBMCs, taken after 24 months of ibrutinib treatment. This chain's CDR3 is CASSYPRATEAFF. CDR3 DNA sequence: TGTGCCAGCAGTTACCCCAGGGCCACTGAAGCTTTCTTT.